The sequence of this T cell receptor beta chain was determined in a study of regulatory T cells in long-lasting Graves disease. For TCR beta, libraries came from iRepertoire HTBI primers and Arm-PCR of CDR3 regions. TCRdb fed the multiplex PCR reads into MiXCR, producing one record per CDR3 protein. The sample lists around 240,000 distinct CDR3 sequences, 15% to 20% occurring once. The time point: newly diagnosed GD, antithyroid drugs for less than 3 months. TCR sequences were obtained from RNA taken from PBMCs. Trimming at V came to 5 bases and at J to 8 bases, leaving 12 bases not matched to a gene. CDR1 and CDR2 (germline): SGHRS, YFSETQ. The CDR3 totals 14 residues. These data were also filed under a second study, of T cells in Graves' hyperthyroidism and ophthalmopathy. As that report states: Hyperthyroidism patients were newly diagnosed, had disease duration under 2 months, and were aged 18 to 65 years.

The receptor comes from a woman aged 25 to 39 with Graves disease. The source was peripheral blood mononuclear cells (PBMCs), collected at new diagnosis, from a patient treated with antithyroid drugs. The V call is TRBV5-1, the J call TRBJ1-2; 7 positions match TRBD1. The CDR3 region is CASSLSQGVEGYTF. Written as DNA, the CDR3 is TGCGCCAGCAGTCTTTCCCAGGGGGTTGAGGGCTACACCTTC.